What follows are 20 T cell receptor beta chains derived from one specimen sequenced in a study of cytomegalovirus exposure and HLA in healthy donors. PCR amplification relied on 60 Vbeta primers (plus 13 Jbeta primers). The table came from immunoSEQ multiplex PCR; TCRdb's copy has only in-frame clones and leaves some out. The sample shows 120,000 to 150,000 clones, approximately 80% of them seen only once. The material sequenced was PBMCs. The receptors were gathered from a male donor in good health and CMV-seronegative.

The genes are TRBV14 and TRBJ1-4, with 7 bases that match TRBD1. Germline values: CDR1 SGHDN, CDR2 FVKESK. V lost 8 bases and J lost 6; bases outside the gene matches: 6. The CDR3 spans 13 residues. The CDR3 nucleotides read TGTGCCAGCCGTAGGACAGGAGATGAAAAACTGTTTTTT. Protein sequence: CASRRTGDEKLFF.

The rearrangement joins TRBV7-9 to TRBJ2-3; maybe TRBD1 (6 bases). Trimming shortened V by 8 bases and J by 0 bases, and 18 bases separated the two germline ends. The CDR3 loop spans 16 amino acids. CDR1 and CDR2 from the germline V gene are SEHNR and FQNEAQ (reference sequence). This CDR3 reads CASGLMGASSTDTQYF. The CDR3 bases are TGTGCCAGCGGCCTCATGGGGGCTTCTAGCACAGATACGCAGTATTTT.

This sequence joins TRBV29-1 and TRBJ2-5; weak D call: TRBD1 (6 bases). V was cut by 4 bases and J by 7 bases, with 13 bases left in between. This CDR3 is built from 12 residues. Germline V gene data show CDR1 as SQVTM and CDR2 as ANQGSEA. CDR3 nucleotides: TGCAGCGTTGCACAGGGCACCGGGACCCAGTACTTC. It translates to CSVAQGTGTQYF.

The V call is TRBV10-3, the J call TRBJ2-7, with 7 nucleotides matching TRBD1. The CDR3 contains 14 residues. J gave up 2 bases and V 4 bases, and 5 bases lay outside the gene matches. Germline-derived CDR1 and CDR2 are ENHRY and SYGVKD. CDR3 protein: CAISVGTETYEQYF. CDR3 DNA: TGTGCCATCAGTGTGGGGACAGAAACCTACGAGCAGTACTTC.

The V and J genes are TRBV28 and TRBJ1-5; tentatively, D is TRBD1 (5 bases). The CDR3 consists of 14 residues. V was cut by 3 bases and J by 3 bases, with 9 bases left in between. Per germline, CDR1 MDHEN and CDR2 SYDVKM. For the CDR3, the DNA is TGTGCCAGCAGTTTTCGACAGCCCAATCAGCCCCAGCATTTT. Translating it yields CASSFRQPNQPQHF.

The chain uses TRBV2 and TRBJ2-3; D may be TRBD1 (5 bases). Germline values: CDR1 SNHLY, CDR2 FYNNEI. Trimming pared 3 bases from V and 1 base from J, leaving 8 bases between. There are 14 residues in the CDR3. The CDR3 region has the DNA TGTGCCAGCAGTGATTCGACAGGCACAGATACGCAGTATTTT. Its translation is CASSDSTGTDTQYF.

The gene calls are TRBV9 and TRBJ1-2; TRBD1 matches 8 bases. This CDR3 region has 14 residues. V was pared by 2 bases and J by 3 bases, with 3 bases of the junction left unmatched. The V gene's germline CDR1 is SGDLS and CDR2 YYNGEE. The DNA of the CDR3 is TGTGCCAGCAGCGTCGGACAGGGTGACTATGGCTACACCTTC. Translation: CASSVGQGDYGYTF.

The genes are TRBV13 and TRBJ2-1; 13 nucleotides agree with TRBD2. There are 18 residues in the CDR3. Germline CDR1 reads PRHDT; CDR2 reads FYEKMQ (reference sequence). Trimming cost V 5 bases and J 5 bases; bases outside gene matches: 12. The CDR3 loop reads CASSPTRLAGGLHNEQFF. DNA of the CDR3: TGTGCCAGCAGCCCGACACGACTAGCGGGAGGTCTCCACAATGAGCAGTTCTTC.

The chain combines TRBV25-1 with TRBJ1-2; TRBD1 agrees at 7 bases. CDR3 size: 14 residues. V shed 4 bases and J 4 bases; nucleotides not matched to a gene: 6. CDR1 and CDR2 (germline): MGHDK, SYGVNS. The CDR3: CASSGWGTAYGYTF. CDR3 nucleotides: TGTGCCAGCAGTGGATGGGGGACAGCCTATGGCTACACCTTC.

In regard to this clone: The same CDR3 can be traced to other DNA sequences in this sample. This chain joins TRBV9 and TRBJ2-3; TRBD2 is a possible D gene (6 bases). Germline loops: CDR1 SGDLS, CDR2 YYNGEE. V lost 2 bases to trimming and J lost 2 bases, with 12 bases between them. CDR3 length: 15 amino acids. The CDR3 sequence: CASSVGGRYTDTQYF. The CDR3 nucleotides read TGTGCCAGCAGCGTGGGGGGTCGATACACAGATACGCAGTATTTT.

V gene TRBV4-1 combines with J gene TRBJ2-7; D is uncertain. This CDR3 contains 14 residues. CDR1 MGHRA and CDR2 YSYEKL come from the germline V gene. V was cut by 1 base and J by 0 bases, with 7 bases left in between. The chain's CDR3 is CASSQAPNSYEQYF. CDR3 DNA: TGCGCCAGCAGCCAAGCACCTAACTCCTACGAGCAGTACTTC.

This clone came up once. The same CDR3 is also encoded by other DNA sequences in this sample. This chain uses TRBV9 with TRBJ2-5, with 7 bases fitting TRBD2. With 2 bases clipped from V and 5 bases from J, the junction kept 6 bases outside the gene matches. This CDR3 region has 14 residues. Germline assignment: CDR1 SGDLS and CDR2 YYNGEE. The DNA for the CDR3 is TGTGCCAGCAGCGTCGGGGGGAGCGGCGAGACCCAGTACTTC. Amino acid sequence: CASSVGGSGETQYF.

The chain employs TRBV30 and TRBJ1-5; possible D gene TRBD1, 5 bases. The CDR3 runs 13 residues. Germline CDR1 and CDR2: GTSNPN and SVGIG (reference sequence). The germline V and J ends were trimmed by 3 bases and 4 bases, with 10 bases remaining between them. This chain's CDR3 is CAWSGGVNQPQHF. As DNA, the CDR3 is TGTGCCTGGAGCGGAGGGGTTAATCAGCCCCAGCATTTT.

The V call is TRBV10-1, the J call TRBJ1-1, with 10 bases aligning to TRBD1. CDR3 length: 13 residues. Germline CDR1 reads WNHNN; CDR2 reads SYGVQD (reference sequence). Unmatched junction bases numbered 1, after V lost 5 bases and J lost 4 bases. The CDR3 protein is CASSRTGGTEAFF. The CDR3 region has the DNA TGCGCCAGCAGTAGGACAGGGGGCACTGAAGCTTTCTTT.

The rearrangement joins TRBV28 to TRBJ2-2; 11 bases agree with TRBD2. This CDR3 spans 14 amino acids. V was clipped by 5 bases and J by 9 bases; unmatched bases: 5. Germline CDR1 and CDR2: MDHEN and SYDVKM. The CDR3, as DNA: TGTGCCAGCAGTAGGACTAGCGGGCGTAGGGAGCTGTTTTTT. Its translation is CASSRTSGRRELFF.

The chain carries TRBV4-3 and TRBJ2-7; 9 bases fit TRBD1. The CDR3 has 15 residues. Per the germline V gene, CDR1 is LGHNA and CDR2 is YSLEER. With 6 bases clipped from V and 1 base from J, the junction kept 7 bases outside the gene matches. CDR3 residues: CASRYRGTGSYEQYF. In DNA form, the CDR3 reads TGCGCCAGCAGGTACAGGGGGACAGGGTCCTACGAGCAGTACTTC.

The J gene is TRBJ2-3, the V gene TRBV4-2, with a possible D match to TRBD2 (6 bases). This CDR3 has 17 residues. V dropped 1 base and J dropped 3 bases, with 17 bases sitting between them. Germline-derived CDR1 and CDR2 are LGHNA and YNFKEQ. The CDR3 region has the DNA TGTGCCAGCAGCCAAGTGCGGGAAACTAGTAGGACAGATACGCAGTATTTT. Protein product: CASSQVRETSRTDTQYF.

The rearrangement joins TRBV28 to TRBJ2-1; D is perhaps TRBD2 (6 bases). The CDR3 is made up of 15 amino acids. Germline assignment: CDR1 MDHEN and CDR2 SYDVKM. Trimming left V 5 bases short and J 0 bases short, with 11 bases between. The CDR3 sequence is CASSIADHSYNEQFF. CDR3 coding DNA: TGTGCCAGCAGTATAGCGGACCACTCCTACAATGAGCAGTTCTTC.

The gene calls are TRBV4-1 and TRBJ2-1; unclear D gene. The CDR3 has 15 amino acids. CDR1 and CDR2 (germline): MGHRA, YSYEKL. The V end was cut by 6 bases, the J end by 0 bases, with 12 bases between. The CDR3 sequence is CASREGPSSYNEQFF. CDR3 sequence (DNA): TGCGCCAGCAGGGAAGGCCCTAGCTCCTACAATGAGCAGTTCTTC.

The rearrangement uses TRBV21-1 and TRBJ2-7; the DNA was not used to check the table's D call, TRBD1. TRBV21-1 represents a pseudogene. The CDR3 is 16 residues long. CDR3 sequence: CASSKNTGQRTYEQYF. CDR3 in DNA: TGTGCCAGCAGCAAAAACACAGGACAAAGAACCTACGAGCAGTACTTC.